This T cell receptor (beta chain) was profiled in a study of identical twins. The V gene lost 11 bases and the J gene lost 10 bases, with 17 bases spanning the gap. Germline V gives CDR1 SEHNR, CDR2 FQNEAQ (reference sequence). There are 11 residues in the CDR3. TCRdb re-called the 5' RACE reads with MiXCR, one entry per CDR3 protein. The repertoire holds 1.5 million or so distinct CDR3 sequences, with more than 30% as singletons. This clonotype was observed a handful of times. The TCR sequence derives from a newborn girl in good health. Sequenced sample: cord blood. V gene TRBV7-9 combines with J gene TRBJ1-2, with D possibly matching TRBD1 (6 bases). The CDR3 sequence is CALVMTGSYTF. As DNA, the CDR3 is TGTGCCCTTGTGATGACAGGCTCCTACACCTTC.